This T cell receptor beta chain originates from a study of blood T cell repertoires in COVID-19. This table comes from immunoSEQ multiplex PCR, and its TCRdb copy is limited to in-frame clones, with some not included. This sample has approximately 180,000 clones, with approximately 83% found just once. The CDR3 is 14 amino acids. V lost 5 bases, J lost 3 bases, and 4 bases stayed unmatched. Germline lookup yields CDR1 LNHDA and CDR2 SQIVND (reference sequence). The sample holds a few counts of this clone. The sequencing sample was made of peripheral blood. V usage is TRBV19 and J usage is TRBJ1-2; 9 nucleotides agree with TRBD1. This sequence was found in a man in his 60s with acute or convalescent COVID-19. As DNA, the CDR3 is TGTGCCAGTAGTGTCACAGGGGGCGACTATGGCTACACCTTC. It yields the protein CASSVTGGDYGYTF.